This T cell receptor (beta chain) appears in the sequencing data of a study of regulatory T cells in long-lasting Graves disease. For TCR beta, libraries came from iRepertoire HTBI primers and Arm-PCR of CDR3 regions. TCRdb called the multiplex PCR reads again in MiXCR, with one record for every CDR3 protein. This table has over 250,000 distinct CDR3 sequences, 22% appearing once. Time point denoted: persistent/refractory GD, antithyroid drugs over 5 years with positive TRAb. Preparation of the TCR library used RNA extracted from PBMCs. This sequence was found in a female donor with Graves disease. Sequenced material: peripheral blood mononuclear cells (PBMCs), taken when the disease was refractory, from a patient treated with antithyroid drugs.

CDR3 protein: CASSPRNRWGSYNEQFF. The CDR3, as DNA: TGTGCCAGCAGTCCGAGAAATAGGTGGGGCTCCTACAATGAGCAGTTCTTC. V is TRBV13 and J is TRBJ2-1; D is ambiguous. This CDR3 spans 17 amino acids. Germline loops: CDR1 PRHDT, CDR2 FYEKMQ (reference sequence). V was shortened by 6 bases and J by 0 bases, with 18 bases between the two germline ends.